The 4 T cell receptor beta chains listed next were all sequenced from one sample in a study of T cells in Graves' hyperthyroidism and ophthalmopathy. TCR beta CDR3 regions were amplified from RNA. Primed by the HTBI set, a first-round RT-PCR was run on the TCR CDR3. TCRdb reprocessed the multiplex PCR reads with MiXCR, giving one entry per CDR3 protein. The data contain about 510,000 distinct CDR3 sequences, approximately 14% of them singletons. The sequenced sample was blood. The source of these receptors is a woman in her forties with Graves' hyperthyroidism.

To note about this clonotype: A much larger clone differs from this one at a single base, so this may be a read error. V gene TRBV27 combines with J gene TRBJ2-3; TRBD2 is a possible D gene (6 bases). Deletions cut 1 base from V and 1 base from J, with 9 bases between. Germline lookup yields CDR1 MNHEY and CDR2 SMNVEV (reference sequence). This CDR3 spans 15 amino acids. DNA for the CDR3: TGTGCCAGCAGTTTATTCGGGACTGGCACAGATACGCAGTATTTT. Translated: CASSLFGTGTDTQYF.

The table lists this clonotype with many counts. The chain carries TRBV7-6 and TRBJ2-4; a possible D gene is TRBD1 (6 bases). Looked up from germline, CDR1 is SGHVS and CDR2 is FNYEAQ. This CDR3 is built from 14 residues. V lost 1 base to trimming and J lost 8 bases, with 12 bases between them. The CDR3 loop is CASSLVGAGDIQYF. CDR3 DNA sequence: TGTGCCAGCAGCTTAGTGGGGGCAGGGGACATTCAGTACTTC.

This clonotype showed up just a few times. V and J are TRBV28 and TRBJ2-7, with TRBD1 matching over 9 bases. V shed 6 bases, J shed 6 bases, and the junction held 15 bases outside the gene matches. Germline V gene lookup returns CDR1 MDHEN and CDR2 SYDVKM. The CDR3 runs to 16 residues. The CDR3 here is CASRLGAGTGTREQYF. CDR3 bases: TGTGCCAGCAGACTTGGGGCGGGGACAGGGACACGCGAGCAGTACTTC.

This clonotype occurred many times. The genes are TRBV13 and TRBJ2-1; TRBD2 matches 9 bases. CDR1 and CDR2 (germline): PRHDT, FYEKMQ (reference sequence). The V and J ends lost 2 bases and 8 bases, in that order; junction bases with no gene match: 16. This CDR3 is 18 amino acids long. In nucleotides, the CDR3 is TGTGCCAGCAGCTTACTCGGGTCCAGCGGGAGGTGGATGGATGAGCAGTTCTTC. Residues: CASSLLGSSGRWMDEQFF.